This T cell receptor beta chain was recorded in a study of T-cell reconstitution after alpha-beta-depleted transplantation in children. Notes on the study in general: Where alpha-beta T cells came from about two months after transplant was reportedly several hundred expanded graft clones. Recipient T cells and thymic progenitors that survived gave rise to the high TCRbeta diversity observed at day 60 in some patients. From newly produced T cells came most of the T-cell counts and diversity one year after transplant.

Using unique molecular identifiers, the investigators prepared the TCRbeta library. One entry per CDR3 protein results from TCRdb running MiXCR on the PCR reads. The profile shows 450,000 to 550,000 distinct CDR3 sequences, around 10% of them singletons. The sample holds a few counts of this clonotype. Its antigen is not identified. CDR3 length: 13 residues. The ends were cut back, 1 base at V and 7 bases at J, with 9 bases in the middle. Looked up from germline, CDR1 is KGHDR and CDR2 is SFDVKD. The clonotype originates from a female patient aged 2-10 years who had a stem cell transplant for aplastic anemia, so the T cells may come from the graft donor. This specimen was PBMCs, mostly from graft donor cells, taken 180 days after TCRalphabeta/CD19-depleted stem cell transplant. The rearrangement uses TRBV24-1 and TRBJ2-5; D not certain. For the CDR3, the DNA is TGTGCCACCAGTGATTTTGGCTCTGCGACCCAGTACTTC. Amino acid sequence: CATSDFGSATQYF.